These T cell receptor beta chains were read from a single sample in a study of a mutant IDH1 vaccine in newly diagnosed glioma. Produced via immunoSEQ multiplex PCR; TCRdb's table is partial and in-frame only. The table has 30,000 to 35,000 clones, roughly 50% seen once. Which antigens these TCRs recognize remains unknown. Material: PBMCs, obtained from a glioma patient whose treatment included an IDH1 peptide vaccine. The receptor set was obtained from a woman under 30 with glioma. Both conserved end residues are part of each CDR3. The order of the fields is clone size, J gene, D gene, V gene, CDR3 protein, CDR3 DNA. A D gene is named only where the DNA matches it firmly. Size is stated for part of the rows, as once, few or many counts, or as a class when the clone is expanded.

>NA|TRBJ2-6|NA|TRBV7-6
CASSSLEDPGANVLTF
TGTGCCAGCAGCTCCCTAGAGGATCCAGGGGCCAACGTCCTGACTTTC
>NA|TRBJ2-1|TRBD2|TRBV9
CASSVLADYNEQFF
TGTGCCAGCAGCGTGCTAGCGGACTACAATGAGCAGTTCTTC
>few|TRBJ1-1|NA|TRBV2
CASTGEGMNTEAFF
TGTGCCAGCACGGGGGAGGGGATGAACACTGAAGCTTTCTTT
>NA|TRBJ1-1|NA|TRBV5-5
CASSLSLNTEAFF
TGTGCCAGCAGCTTAAGCCTGAACACTGAAGCTTTCTTT
>once|TRBJ2-7|NA|TRBV27
CASSLGPLNDEQYF
TGTGCCAGCAGCTTAGGCCCACTGAACGACGAGCAGTACTTC
>NA|TRBJ2-7|NA|TRBV5-1
CASSFSAGTLGSSYEQYF
TGCGCCAGCAGCTTTTCCGCAGGGACACTAGGAAGCTCCTACGAGCAGTACTTC
>NA|TRBJ1-2|TRBD1|TRBV7-9
CASSLGTGQRGYTF
TGTGCCAGCAGTTTGGGGACAGGCCAGCGGGGCTACACCTTC
>NA|TRBJ1-2|NA|TRBV10-3
CAISESGGAYGYTF
TGTGCCATCAGTGAGTCGGGGGGTGCCTATGGCTACACCTTC
>once|TRBJ2-3|TRBD2|TRBV7-9
CASSPPYDGRAADTQYF
TGTGCCAGCAGCCCCCCGTACGACGGGAGGGCCGCAGATACGCAGTATTTT
>NA|TRBJ1-1|TRBD1|TRBV11-2
CASSLGTGNTEAFF
TGTGCCAGCAGCTTAGGGACAGGGAACACTGAAGCTTTCTTT
>NA|TRBJ2-7|TRBD2|TRBV4-1
CASSQVLAGLGEQYF
TGCGCCAGCAGCCAAGTACTAGCGGGGCTAGGGGAGCAGTACTTC
>NA|TRBJ1-1|NA|TRBV18
CASSPPFGGNTEAFF
TGTGCCAGCTCACCACCCTTTGGAGGGAACACTGAAGCTTTCTTT
>NA|TRBJ1-2|NA|TRBV7-8
CASSLGDQVGYTF
TGTGCCAGCAGCTTAGGGGATCAAGTCGGCTACACCTTC
>NA|TRBJ2-5|NA|TRBV6-1
CASSWAGPQETQYF
TGTGCCAGCAGTTGGGCAGGTCCCCAGGAGACCCAGTACTTC
>NA|TRBJ1-1|TRBD1|TRBV15
CATSRPRQGVSLTEAFF
TGTGCCACCAGCAGACCCCGACAGGGGGTCTCATTGACTGAAGCTTTCTTT
>NA|TRBJ2-7|NA|TRBV7-6
CASRLEPEGRYEQYF
TGTGCCAGCAGGCTAGAGCCGGAGGGCCGGTACGAGCAGTACTTC
>NA|TRBJ1-2|NA|TRBV4-2
CASSQDRLRQLGGTNYGYTF
TGTGCCAGCAGCCAAGACCGACTCAGACAGTTGGGAGGGACTAACTATGGCTACACCTTC
>NA|TRBJ1-5|TRBD1|TRBV10-3
CASSGTGGANQPQHF
TGTGCCAGCTCCGGGACAGGGGGCGCCAATCAGCCCCAGCATTTT
>few|TRBJ2-5|NA|TRBV2
CASRETSRYQETQYF
TGTGCCAGCAGGGAAACTTCGAGGTACCAAGAGACCCAGTACTTC
>once|TRBJ2-1|TRBD2|TRBV5-1
CASSLGLAGLEQFF
TGCGCCAGCAGCTTAGGACTAGCGGGACTTGAGCAGTTCTTC
>NA|TRBJ2-7|NA|TRBV4-1
CASSQATLPIAYEQYF
TGCGCCAGCAGCCAAGCGACCCTACCGATTGCCTACGAGCAGTACTTC
>NA|TRBJ1-2|NA|TRBV7-8
CASSLGRTIDHYGYTF
TGTGCCAGCAGCTTAGGGCGTACCATAGACCACTATGGCTACACCTTC
>NA|TRBJ2-7|NA|TRBV10-2
CASSESIRIPKYF
TGCGCCAGCAGTGAGTCAATTAGAATCCCTAAGTACTTC
>NA|TRBJ2-7|NA|TRBV18
CASSPQSRGEQYF
TGTGCCAGCTCACCGCAATCTCGGGGAGAGCAGTACTTC
>once|TRBJ2-5|NA|TRBV6-5
CASLPTWTHQETQYF
TGTGCCAGCCTCCCCACCTGGACACACCAAGAGACCCAGTACTTC
>NA|TRBJ2-3|TRBD2|TRBV7-2
CASSLGRAGGPSRTQYF
TGTGCCAGCAGCTTAGGAAGGGCGGGAGGGCCCTCGCGTACGCAGTATTTT
>NA|TRBJ2-1|TRBD2|TRBV27
CASSSRGRAIGGNEQFF
TGTGCCAGCAGTAGTCGCGGGAGGGCCATAGGAGGGAATGAGCAGTTCTTC
>NA|TRBJ2-1|TRBD2|TRBV15
CATSRRTGGHNEQFF
TGTGCCACCAGCAGACGAACGGGAGGACACAATGAGCAGTTCTTC
>NA|TRBJ1-6|NA|TRBV9
CASSATAGGGSPLHF
TGTGCCAGCAGCGCTACTGCCGGGGGAGGATCACCCCTCCACTTT
>once|TRBJ2-5|TRBD2|TRBV9
CASSVGGGRETQYF
TGTGCCAGCAGCGTAGGAGGCGGGAGGGAGACCCAGTACTTC